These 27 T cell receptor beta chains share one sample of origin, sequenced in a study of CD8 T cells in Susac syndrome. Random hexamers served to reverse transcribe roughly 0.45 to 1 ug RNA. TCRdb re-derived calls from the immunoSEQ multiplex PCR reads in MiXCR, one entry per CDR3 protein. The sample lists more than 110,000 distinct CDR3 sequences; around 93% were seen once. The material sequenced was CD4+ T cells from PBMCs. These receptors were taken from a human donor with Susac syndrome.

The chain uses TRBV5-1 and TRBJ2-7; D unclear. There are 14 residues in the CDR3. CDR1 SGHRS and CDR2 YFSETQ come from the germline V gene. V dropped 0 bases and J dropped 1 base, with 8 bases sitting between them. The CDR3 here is CASSLDAFSYEQYF. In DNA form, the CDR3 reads TGCGCCAGCAGCTTGGATGCCTTTTCCTACGAGCAGTACTTC.

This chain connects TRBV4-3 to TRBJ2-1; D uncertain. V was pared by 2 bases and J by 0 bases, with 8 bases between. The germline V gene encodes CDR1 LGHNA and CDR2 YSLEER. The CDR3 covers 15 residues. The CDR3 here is CASSQLANSYNEQFF. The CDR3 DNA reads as TGCGCCAGCAGCCAATTGGCAAACTCCTACAATGAGCAGTTCTTC.

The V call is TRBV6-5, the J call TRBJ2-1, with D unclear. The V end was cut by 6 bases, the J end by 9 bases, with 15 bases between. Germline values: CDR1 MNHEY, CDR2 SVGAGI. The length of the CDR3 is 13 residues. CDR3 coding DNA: TGTGCCAGCAGACCCTCGGAGCGCGGTGAGCAGTTCTTC. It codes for CASRPSERGEQFF.

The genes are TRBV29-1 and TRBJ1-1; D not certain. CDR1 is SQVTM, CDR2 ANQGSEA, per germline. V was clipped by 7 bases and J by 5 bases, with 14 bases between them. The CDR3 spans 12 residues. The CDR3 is CSAKVGRTEAFF. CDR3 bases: TGCAGCGCAAAGGTAGGGAGGACTGAAGCTTTCTTT.

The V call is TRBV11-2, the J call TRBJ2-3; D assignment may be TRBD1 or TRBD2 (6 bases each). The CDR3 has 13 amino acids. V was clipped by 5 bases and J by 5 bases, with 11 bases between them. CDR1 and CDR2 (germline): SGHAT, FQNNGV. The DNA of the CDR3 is TGTGCCAGCAGCGCAAAGGGGGGAGATACGCAGTATTTT. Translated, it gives CASSAKGGDTQYF. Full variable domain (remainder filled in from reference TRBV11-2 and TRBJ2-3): EAGVAQSPRYKIIEKRQSVAFWCNPISGHATLYWYQQILGQGPKLLIQFQNNGVVDDSQLPKDRFSAERLKGVDSTLKIQPAKLEDSAVYLCASSAKGGDTQYFGPGTRLTVL.

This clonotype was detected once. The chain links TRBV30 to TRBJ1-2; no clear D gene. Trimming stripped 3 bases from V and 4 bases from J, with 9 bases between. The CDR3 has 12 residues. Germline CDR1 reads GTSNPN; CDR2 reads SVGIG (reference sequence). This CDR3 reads CAWSAKSYGYTF. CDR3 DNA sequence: TGTGCCTGGAGCGCTAAGTCCTATGGCTACACCTTC.

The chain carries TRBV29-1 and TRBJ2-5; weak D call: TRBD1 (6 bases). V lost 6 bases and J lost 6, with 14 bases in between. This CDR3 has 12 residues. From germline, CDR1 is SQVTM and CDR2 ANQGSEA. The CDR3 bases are TGCAGCGTCGAGCAGGGGTTGAAGACCCAGTACTTC. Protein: CSVEQGLKTQYF.

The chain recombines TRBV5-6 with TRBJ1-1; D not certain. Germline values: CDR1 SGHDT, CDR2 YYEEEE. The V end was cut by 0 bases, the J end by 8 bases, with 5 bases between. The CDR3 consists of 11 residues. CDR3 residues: CASSLAAEAFF. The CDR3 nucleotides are TGTGCCAGCAGCTTGGCGGCAGAAGCTTTCTTT.

CDR3 bases: TGTGCCAGCAGCCAAAGGACAGGGGGCTTGCGAGAGACCCAGTACTTC. It codes for CASSQRTGGLRETQYF. V usage is TRBV28 and J usage is TRBJ2-5; TRBD1 agrees at 11 bases. This CDR3 is built from 16 residues. Unmatched junction bases numbered 10, after V lost 6 bases and J lost 4 bases. Germline loops: CDR1 MDHEN, CDR2 SYDVKM.

The CDR3 reads CASSLQGDFNQPQHF. CDR3 DNA: TGTGCCAGCAGCTTACAGGGGGATTTCAATCAGCCCCAGCATTTT. The chain recombines TRBV7-2 with TRBJ1-5; 7 bases align to TRBD1. J lost 3 bases, V lost 2 bases, and 4 bases had no gene match. The CDR3 spans 15 residues. CDR1 is SGHTA, CDR2 FQGNSA, per germline.

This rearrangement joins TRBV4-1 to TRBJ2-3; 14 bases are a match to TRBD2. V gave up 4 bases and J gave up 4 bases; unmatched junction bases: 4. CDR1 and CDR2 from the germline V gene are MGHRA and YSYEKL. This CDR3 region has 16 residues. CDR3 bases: TGCGCCAGCAGCCTTGGGACTAGCGGGGGACCAGATACGCAGTATTTT. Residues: CASSLGTSGGPDTQYF.

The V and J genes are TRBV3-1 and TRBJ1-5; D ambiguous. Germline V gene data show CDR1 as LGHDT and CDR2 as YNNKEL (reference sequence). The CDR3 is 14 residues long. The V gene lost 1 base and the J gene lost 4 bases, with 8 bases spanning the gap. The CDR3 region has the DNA TGTGCCAGCAGCCAAGCAGTGCAGAATCAGCCCCAGCATTTT. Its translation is CASSQAVQNQPQHF. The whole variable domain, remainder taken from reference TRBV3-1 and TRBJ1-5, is DTAVSQTPKYLVTQMGNDKSIKCEQNLGHDTMYWYKQDSKKFLKIMFSYNNKELIINETVPNRFSPKSPDKAHLNLHINSLELGDSAVYFCASSQAVQNQPQHFGDGTRLSIL.

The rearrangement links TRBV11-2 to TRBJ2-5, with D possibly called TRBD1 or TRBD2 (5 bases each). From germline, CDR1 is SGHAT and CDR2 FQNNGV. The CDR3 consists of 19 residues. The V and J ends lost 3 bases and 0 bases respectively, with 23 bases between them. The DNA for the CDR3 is TGTGCCAGCAGCTTCGACGGAAGAGAGGGGACCGGCCACCAAGAGACCCAGTACTTC. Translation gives CASSFDGREGTGHQETQYF.

In DNA, the CDR3 is TGTGCCAGCACCAGACAGGGGAGCTATGGCTACACCTTC. Amino acids: CASTRQGSYGYTF. The V and J genes are TRBV5-4 and TRBJ1-2; 8 nucleotides align to TRBD1. CDR3 length equals 13 residues. Germline assignment: CDR1 SGHNT and CDR2 YYREEE (reference sequence). Losses at the gene ends were 6 bases for V and 4 bases for J; bases not matched to a gene: 5.

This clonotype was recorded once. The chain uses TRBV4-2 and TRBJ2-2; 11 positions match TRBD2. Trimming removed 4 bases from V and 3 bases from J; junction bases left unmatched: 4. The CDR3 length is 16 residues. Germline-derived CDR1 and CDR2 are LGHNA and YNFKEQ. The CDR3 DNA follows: TGTGCCAGCAGCCGTTCACTAGCGGGAGACACCGGGGAGCTGTTTTTT. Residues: CASSRSLAGDTGELFF.

DNA for the CDR3: TGCAGTGCTAGGCTCGGGGTGTCCGGCTACACCTTC. Amino acid sequence: CSARLGVSGYTF. V is TRBV20-1 and J is TRBJ1-2; D is undetermined. The germline gives CDR1 DFQATT, CDR2 SNEGSKA (reference sequence). V was clipped by 3 bases and J by 8 bases, with 13 bases between them. The CDR3 contains 12 residues.

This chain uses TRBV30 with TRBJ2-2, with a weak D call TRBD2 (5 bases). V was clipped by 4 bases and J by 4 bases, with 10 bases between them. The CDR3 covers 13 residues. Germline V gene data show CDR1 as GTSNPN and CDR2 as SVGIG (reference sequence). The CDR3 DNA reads TGTGCCTGGAATATTGGAGGCACCGGGGAGCTGTTTTTT. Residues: CAWNIGGTGELFF.

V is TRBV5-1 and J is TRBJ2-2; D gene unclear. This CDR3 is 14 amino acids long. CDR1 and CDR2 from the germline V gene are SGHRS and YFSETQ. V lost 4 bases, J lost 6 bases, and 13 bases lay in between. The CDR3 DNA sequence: TGCGCCAGCAGCAAGGATGTGGGCGCCGGGGAGCTGTTTTTT. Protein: CASSKDVGAGELFF.

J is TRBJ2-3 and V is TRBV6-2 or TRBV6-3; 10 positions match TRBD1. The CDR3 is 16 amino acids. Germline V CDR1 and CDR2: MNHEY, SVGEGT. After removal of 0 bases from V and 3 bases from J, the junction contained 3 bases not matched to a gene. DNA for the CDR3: TGTGCCAGCAGTTACTCACCGGGACAGGGGACAGATACGCAGTATTTT. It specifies CASSYSPGQGTDTQYF.

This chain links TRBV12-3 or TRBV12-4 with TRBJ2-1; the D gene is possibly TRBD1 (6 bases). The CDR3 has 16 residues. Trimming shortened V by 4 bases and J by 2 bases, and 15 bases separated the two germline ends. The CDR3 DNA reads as TGTGCCAGCAGTTCAACATCACAGGGCGCCTACAATGAGCAGTTCTTC. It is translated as CASSSTSQGAYNEQFF.

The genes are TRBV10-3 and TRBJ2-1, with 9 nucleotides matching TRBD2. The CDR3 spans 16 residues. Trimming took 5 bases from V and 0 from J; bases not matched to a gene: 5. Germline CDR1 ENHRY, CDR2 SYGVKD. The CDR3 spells CAISLTAGGSYNEQFF. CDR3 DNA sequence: TGTGCCATCAGTCTAACAGCGGGAGGCTCCTACAATGAGCAGTTCTTC.

CDR3 in amino acids: CASSHWGQPQHF. In DNA form, the CDR3 reads TGTGCCAGCAGCCATTGGGGTCAGCCCCAGCATTTT. The chain is built from TRBV16 and TRBJ1-5; no reliable D call. This CDR3 has 12 residues. Germline V gives CDR1 KGHSY, CDR2 FQNENV. V was cut by 3 bases and J by 6 bases, with 6 bases left in between.

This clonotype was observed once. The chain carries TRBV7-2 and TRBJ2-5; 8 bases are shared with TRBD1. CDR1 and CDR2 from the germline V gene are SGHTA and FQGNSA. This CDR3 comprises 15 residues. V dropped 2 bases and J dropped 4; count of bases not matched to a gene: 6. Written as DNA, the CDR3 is TGTGCCAGCAGCTTACAGTGGACAGGGAGAGAGACCCAGTACTTC. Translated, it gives CASSLQWTGRETQYF. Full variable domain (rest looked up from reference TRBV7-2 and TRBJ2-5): GAGVSQSPSNKVTEKGKDVELRCDPISGHTALYWYRQSLGQGLEFLIYFQGNSAPDKSGLPSDRFSAERTGGSVSTLTIQRTQQEDSAVYLCASSLQWTGRETQYFGPGTRLLVL.

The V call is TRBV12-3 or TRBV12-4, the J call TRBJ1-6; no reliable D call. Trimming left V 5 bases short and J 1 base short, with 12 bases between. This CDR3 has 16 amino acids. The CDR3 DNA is TGTGCCAGCAGTCCCCAAGGTGGTTCCTATAATTCACCCCTCCACTTT. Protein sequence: CASSPQGGSYNSPLHF.

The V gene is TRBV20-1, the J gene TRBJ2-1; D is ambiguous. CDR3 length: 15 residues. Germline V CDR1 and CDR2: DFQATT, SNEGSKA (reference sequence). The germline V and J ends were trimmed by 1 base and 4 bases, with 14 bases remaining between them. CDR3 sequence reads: CSARVSATGYNEQFF. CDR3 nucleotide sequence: TGCAGTGCTAGAGTGAGCGCGACTGGATACAATGAGCAGTTCTTC.

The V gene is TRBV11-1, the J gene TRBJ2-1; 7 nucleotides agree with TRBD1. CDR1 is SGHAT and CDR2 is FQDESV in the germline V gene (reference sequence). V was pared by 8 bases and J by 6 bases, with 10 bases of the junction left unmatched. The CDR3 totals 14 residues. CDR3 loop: CASSGTARGNEQFF. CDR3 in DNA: TGTGCCAGCTCCGGGACAGCAAGGGGCAATGAGCAGTTCTTC.

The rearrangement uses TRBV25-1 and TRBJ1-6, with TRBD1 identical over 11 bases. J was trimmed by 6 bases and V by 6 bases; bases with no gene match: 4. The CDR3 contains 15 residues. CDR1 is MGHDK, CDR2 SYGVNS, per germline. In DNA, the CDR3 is TGTGCCAGCAGCAGGGGACAGGGGGGTAATTCACCCCTCCACTTT. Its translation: CASSRGQGGNSPLHF.